This T cell receptor beta chain comes out of a study of cytomegalovirus exposure and HLA in healthy donors. Both 60 Vbeta primers and 13 Jbeta primers went into the PCR. The method was immunoSEQ multiplex PCR; TCRdb's version includes in-frame clones alone and lacks a portion of them. The profile shows more than 90,000 clones, roughly 76% of them singletons. Donors consisted of healthy bone marrow donors. Nominal health characterized the donors when sampled, though unrecorded immune exposures were likely. Sequencing was carried out using PBMCs. This sequence was found in a man in his forties or fifties in good health and CMV-seronegative.

The DNA for the CDR3 is TGTGCCAGCAGTTACTCTGTTGGGGACAGCTATGGCTACACCTTC. Its protein is CASSYSVGDSYGYTF. This chain links TRBV6-5 with TRBJ1-2; 7 bases agree with TRBD1. The CDR3 totals 15 residues. The V segment lost 0 bases and the J segment 4 bases; nucleotides outside the gene matches: 5. Germline values: CDR1 MNHEY, CDR2 SVGAGI.